This is a list of T cell receptor beta chains from one sample in a study of blood T cell repertoires in COVID-19. Method: immunoSEQ multiplex PCR; TCRdb's copy keeps in-frame clones and lacks some. Of about 210,000 clones in the sample, 92% were seen once. What was sequenced was peripheral blood. These receptors all come from a man aged 30-40 years with acute or convalescent COVID-19. Each CDR3 is given with its conserved first and last residue. The D gene is left open where the match is weak. Clone size is given for some rows only: seen once, a few or many times, or a class if the clone is expanded.

v_call,d_call,clone_size,j_call,cdr3_nt,cdr3_aa
TRBV30,-,once,TRBJ1-5,TGTGCCTGGAGCGGAATGGGGGGAAAGCCCCAGCATTTT,CAWSGMGGKPQHF
TRBV7-9,-,-,TRBJ1-2,TGTGCCAGCAGCTTGGCGGACAGCCATGGCTACACCTTC,CASSLADSHGYTF
TRBV30,TRBD1,-,TRBJ1-5,TGTGCCTGGAGTGCGGCTTGGACAGGCCGCAATCAGCCCCAGCATTTT,CAWSAAWTGRNQPQHF
TRBV7-8,TRBD2,-,TRBJ2-7,TGTGCCAGCAGCCCCGGGACTAGCGACTACGAGCAGTACTTC,CASSPGTSDYEQYF
TRBV5-4,TRBD1,-,TRBJ2-7,TGTGCCAGCAGCTACGGACAGGCGCTCTCCTACGAGCAGTACTTC,CASSYGQALSYEQYF
TRBV6-1,TRBD2,-,TRBJ2-3,TGTGCCAGCAGTGAATTAGCGGGAGGGCCAGATACGCAGTATTTT,CASSELAGGPDTQYF
TRBV12-3/TRBV12-4,TRBD1,-,TRBJ2-7,TGTGCCAGCAGCCGGGACAGATTCTACGAGCAGTACTTC,CASSRDRFYEQYF
TRBV7-2,TRBD1,-,TRBJ2-3,TGTGCCAGCAGCCCCGACAGGGGATGGGCAGATACGCAGTATTTT,CASSPDRGWADTQYF
TRBV5-1,-,-,TRBJ1-4,TGCGCCAGCAGCTTGGCTGGGGGCGATGAAAAACTGTTTTTT,CASSLAGGDEKLFF
TRBV5-8,TRBD1,once,TRBJ2-6,TGTGCCAGCAGCTTGGGCAGGGGGTCTGGGGCCAACGTCCTGACTTTC,CASSLGRGSGANVLTF
TRBV7-8,-,-,TRBJ1-5,TGTGCCAGCAGCTTAAGGGAGAGACAAAACTTTCCGAATAGCAATCAGCCCCAGCATTTT,CASSLRERQNFPNSNQPQHF
TRBV2,-,-,TRBJ1-5,TGTGCCAGCAGCGGGATATTCGGCGCCGGCCCCAATCAGCCCCAGCATTTT,CASSGIFGAGPNQPQHF
TRBV30,TRBD2,-,TRBJ2-7,TGTGCCTGGAGGGTAGCGGGTAGCTCCTACGAGCAGTACTTC,CAWRVAGSSYEQYF
TRBV9,-,-,TRBJ1-2,TGTGCCAGCAGCCCTCCAGGGTCTAACTATGGCTACACCTTC,CASSPPGSNYGYTF
TRBV19,-,-,TRBJ1-5,TGTGCCAGTAAAGGAGGAAGCAATCAGCCCCAGCATTTT,CASKGGSNQPQHF
TRBV9,-,-,TRBJ2-7,TGTGCCAGCAGCGTACAGTCAAACTCCTACGAGCAGTACTTC,CASSVQSNSYEQYF
TRBV9,-,once,TRBJ2-2,TGTGCCAGCAGCGAGACTAGTTTCACCGGGGAGCTGTTTTTT,CASSETSFTGELFF
TRBV19,TRBD2,once,TRBJ2-5,TGTGCCAGTAGTACGACTAGCGGGACTTTTGAGACCCAGTACTTC,CASSTTSGTFETQYF
TRBV2,TRBD1,few,TRBJ2-7,TGTGCCAGCATGTACCCGGGACAGGCGACCTACGAGCAGTACTTC,CASMYPGQATYEQYF
TRBV4-2,TRBD2,-,TRBJ2-3,TGTGCCAGCAGCCAAGCGCTAGCGGGGGCCCGCACAGATACGCAGTATTTT,CASSQALAGARTDTQYF
TRBV6-2/TRBV6-3,TRBD2,once,TRBJ2-1,TGTGCCAGCAGTTCGCCACTAGCGGGACCTTTGAATGAGCAGTTCTTC,CASSSPLAGPLNEQFF
TRBV6-5,-,-,TRBJ1-2,TGTGCCAGCAGTAACTCGGGAGGCTATGGCTACACCTTC,CASSNSGGYGYTF
TRBV7-9,TRBD1,-,TRBJ2-3,TGTGCCAGCAGCGAGTCCGGAAGGGGGCCAGATACGCAGTATTTT,CASSESGRGPDTQYF
TRBV3-1/TRBV3-2,-,-,TRBJ1-6,TGTGCCAGCAGCCAAGATCACCCCCGCATTCCTGGAGGACCCCCCCTCCACTTT,CASSQDHPRIPGGPPLHF
TRBV4-1,TRBD1,-,TRBJ1-4,TGCGCCAGCAGGCAAACAGGGGGAGGAAATGAAAAACTGTTTTTT,CASRQTGGGNEKLFF